The 24 T cell receptor beta chains given below trace back to one sample, sequenced in a study of shared clonotypes between healthy human individuals. Sequenced by immunoSEQ multiplex PCR; TCRdb stores in-frame clones only, minus some. The data contain about 2.2 million clones, roughly 91% of them seen just once; the ten biggest clones take up roughly 1.8%. Naive CD8 isolation took CD45RO-negative cells positively selected for CCR7 and excluded terminally differentiated effector memory CD45RA+ cells. The sequencing sample was made of naive CD8+ T cells from PBMCs. The origin of the receptors is a man aged 18-30 years in good health. Some clones in this sample may be carry-over from other donors' samples.

This clone was seen a handful of times. V gene TRBV7-9 combines with J gene TRBJ2-7; D tentatively reads TRBD1 or TRBD2 (5 bases each). Germline V gives CDR1 SEHNR, CDR2 FQNEAQ (reference sequence). This CDR3 has 14 residues. Trimming shortened V by 1 base and J by 3 bases, and 10 bases separated the two germline ends. Here the CDR3 DNA reads TGTGCCAGCAGCTTAGAGGTGGGGGTCTACGAGCAGTACTTC. Translation gives CASSLEVGVYEQYF.

The genes are TRBV18 and TRBJ2-7, with D unresolved. Trimming took 3 bases from V and 4 from J, leaving 19 bases between them. This CDR3 is built from 16 residues. Germline V gene lookup returns CDR1 KGHSH and CDR2 LQKENI. The CDR3 coding sequence is TGTGCCAGCTCACCCCTCGGAAGTCTTCAAAATTACGAGCAGTACTTC. Translating gives CASSPLGSLQNYEQYF.

The V and J genes are TRBV11-3 and TRBJ2-1; possible D gene TRBD2, 6 bases. This CDR3 contains 14 residues. The ends were cut back, 4 bases at V and 13 bases at J, with 20 bases in the middle. Germline CDR1 reads SGHNT; CDR2 reads YENEEA. The CDR3, as DNA: TGTGCCAGCAGCTCACCTGATACGGGGGTTCCCCAGTTCTTC. Translated: CASSSPDTGVPQFF.

The V gene is TRBV5-5, the J gene TRBJ2-6; D may be TRBD1 (6 bases). With 0 bases removed from V and 0 bases from J, the gap between germline ends came to 13 bases. Per the germline V gene, CDR1 is SGHKS and CDR2 is YYEKEE (reference sequence). This CDR3 contains 18 residues. DNA of the CDR3: TGTGCCAGCAGCTTGGCGGGACACCTATTCTCTGGGGCCAACGTCCTGACTTTC. Translation: CASSLAGHLFSGANVLTF.

The chain has TRBV10-3 and TRBJ1-3, with D perhaps TRBD1 (5 bases). V was clipped by 6 bases and J by 0 bases, with 15 bases between them. This CDR3 contains 16 residues. The V gene's germline CDR1 is ENHRY and CDR2 SYGVKD. This CDR3 reads CAISPGSFHSGNTIYF. In nucleotides, the CDR3 is TGTGCCATCAGCCCAGGGTCTTTTCACTCTGGAAACACCATATATTTT.

The rearrangement joins TRBV6-1 to TRBJ1-1; 11 bases match TRBD1. CDR3 size: 15 residues. Looked up from germline, CDR1 is MNHNS and CDR2 is SASEGT. V shed 5 bases and J 3 bases; nucleotides not matched to a gene: 5. CDR3 sequence reads: CASSWTGGIDTEAFF. The CDR3 bases are TGTGCCAGCAGTTGGACAGGGGGCATCGACACTGAAGCTTTCTTT.

This clone was observed a single time. CDR3 nucleotide sequence: TGTGCCAGCAGCTTAGAGACTGGCTACACCTTC. This codes for CASSLETGYTF. This chain connects TRBV11-2 to TRBJ1-2; D ambiguous. The CDR3 is 11 residues long. CDR1 SGHAT and CDR2 FQNNGV come from the germline V gene. V was trimmed by 0 bases and J by 7 bases, leaving 3 bases between them.

The chain joins TRBV5-4 to TRBJ1-1; unclear D gene. This CDR3 is built from 14 residues. CDR1 and CDR2 (germline): SGHNT, YYREEE (reference sequence). Trimming stripped 4 bases from V and 1 base from J, with 11 bases between. CDR3: CASSPRAGNTEAFF. The DNA of the CDR3 is TGTGCCAGCAGCCCCCGGGCTGGGAACACTGAAGCTTTCTTT.

This chain links TRBV4-1 with TRBJ2-7; TRBD1 might be the D (6 bases). Germline CDR1 reads MGHRA; CDR2 reads YSYEKL. Trimming stripped 8 bases from V and 4 bases from J, with 15 bases between. The CDR3 runs 13 residues. The DNA of the CDR3 is TGCGCCAGCGCCGAGCAGGGGATGTACGAGCAGTACTTC. The encoded protein is CASAEQGMYEQYF.

The V gene is TRBV11-3, the J gene TRBJ1-1, with TRBD1 matching 7 bases. With 4 bases clipped from V and 6 bases from J, the junction kept 20 bases outside the gene matches. CDR1 is SGHNT and CDR2 is YENEEA in the germline V gene. The CDR3 runs to 18 residues. CDR3 amino acids: CASSSEPHYPGQIPEAFF. DNA for the CDR3: TGTGCCAGCAGCTCCGAACCTCATTATCCGGGACAGATCCCTGAAGCTTTCTTT.

This clone turned up a few times. The CDR3 DNA reads as TGCAGCGTTCCAGGGCGGAGCACTGAAGCTTTCTTT. Its translation is CSVPGRSTEAFF. The rearrangement joins TRBV29-1 to TRBJ1-1; TRBD1 is a possible D gene (5 bases). Trimming took off 5 bases at V and 4 bases at J, with 11 bases between the two ends. The germline V gene has CDR1 SQVTM and CDR2 ANQGSEA. The CDR3 contains 12 residues.

V and J are TRBV2 and TRBJ2-2, with 7 bases matching TRBD2. After removal of 3 bases from V and 6 bases from J, the junction contained 7 bases not matched to a gene. Germline CDR1 SNHLY, CDR2 FYNNEI. The CDR3 runs 15 residues. CDR3 sequence: CASSDGGSRAGELFF. DNA of the CDR3: TGTGCCAGCAGTGACGGCGGGAGTCGGGCCGGGGAGCTGTTTTTT.

The gene calls are TRBV19 and TRBJ2-7; 7 bases are shared with TRBD2. Trimming cost V 5 bases and J 2 bases; bases outside gene matches: 9. Germline V gene sequence: CDR1 LNHDA, CDR2 SQIVND (reference sequence). There are 15 residues in the CDR3. The DNA of the CDR3 is TGTGCCAGTAGTCCAGTGGCGGGAGAGCCCTACGAGCAGTACTTC. Translation gives CASSPVAGEPYEQYF. Full variable domain (missing parts from reference TRBV19 and TRBJ2-7): DGGITQSPKYLFRKEGQNVTLSCEQNLNHDAMYWYRQDPGQGLRLIYYSQIVNDFQKGDIAEGYSVSREKKESFPLTVTSAQKNPTAFYLCASSPVAGEPYEQYFGPGTRLTVT.

This chain joins TRBV9 and TRBJ1-2; D is unclear. This CDR3 region has 13 residues. Between the trimmed V and J ends, which lost 4 bases and 8 bases, there was a span of 15 bases. Germline CDR1 and CDR2: SGDLS and YYNGEE. CDR3 sequence: CASSSPGTGGYTF. As DNA, the CDR3 is TGTGCCAGCAGCTCCCCCGGAACGGGGGGCTACACCTTC.

V is TRBV10-1 and J is TRBJ2-1, with D possibly TRBD2 on 6 matching bases. Germline CDR1 reads WNHNN; CDR2 reads SYGVQD (reference sequence). The V gene lost 1 base and the J gene lost 0 bases, with 13 bases spanning the gap. CDR3 length: 17 residues. The CDR3 bases are TGCGCCAGCAGTGAGTTACGGGACTGCCGCTCCTACAATGAGCAGTTCTTC. It encodes CASSELRDCRSYNEQFF.

The chain is built from TRBV19 and TRBJ2-1; no definite D call. CDR3 size: 15 residues. Germline V gene sequence: CDR1 LNHDA, CDR2 SQIVND (reference sequence). Trimming removed 6 bases at V and 4 bases at J, with 16 bases between. The CDR3 DNA reads TGTGCCAGTAGCCCTTTCGCGGAAGGTTACAATGAGCAGTTCTTC. This gives the protein CASSPFAEGYNEQFF. Drawing the rest from reference TRBV19 and TRBJ2-1, the complete variable domain is DGGITQSPKYLFRKEGQNVTLSCEQNLNHDAMYWYRQDPGQGLRLIYYSQIVNDFQKGDIAEGYSVSREKKESFPLTVTSAQKNPTAFYLCASSPFAEGYNEQFFGPGTRLTVL.

The chain combines TRBV5-6 with TRBJ2-7, with 14 bases identical to TRBD2. The germline V gene has CDR1 SGHDT and CDR2 YYEEEE. J was trimmed by 2 bases and V by 4 bases; bases with no gene match: 2. This CDR3 contains 15 residues. The CDR3 here is CASSAGLAGAYEQYF. CDR3 in DNA: TGTGCCAGCAGCGCGGGACTAGCGGGGGCCTACGAGCAGTACTTC.

The chain couples TRBV19 to TRBJ2-3; D uncertain. V dropped 5 bases and J dropped 2 bases, with 11 bases sitting between them. Germline CDR1 LNHDA, CDR2 SQIVND (reference sequence). The CDR3 runs to 14 residues. CDR3 in amino acids: CASSDTANTDTQYF. Here the CDR3 DNA reads TGTGCCAGTAGTGACACAGCTAACACAGATACGCAGTATTTT.

V usage is TRBV4-3 and J usage is TRBJ2-7, with 12 bases aligning to TRBD2. This CDR3 has 15 amino acids. Germline trimming cut 3 bases from V and 9 bases from J; bases unmatched to any gene: 9. In germline, CDR1 is LGHNA, CDR2 YSLEER. The CDR3: CASSHGTSGQPVQYF. The CDR3 region has the DNA TGCGCCAGCAGCCACGGGACTAGCGGGCAACCCGTGCAGTACTTC.

J is TRBJ1-1 and V is TRBV28; D remains unclear. V shed 4 bases and J shed 5 bases, with 17 bases lying between them. Germline-derived CDR1 and CDR2 are MDHEN and SYDVKM. There are 15 residues in the CDR3. The CDR3 DNA follows: TGTGCCAGCAGTTACCGTGGTGAAGGGAATACTGAAGCTTTCTTT. Its protein is CASSYRGEGNTEAFF.

The chain links TRBV5-1 to TRBJ2-1; the match to TRBD2 covers 12 bases. Unmatched junction bases numbered 23, after V lost 3 bases and J lost 4 bases. This CDR3 is built from 22 residues. Germline V gives CDR1 SGHRS, CDR2 YFSETQ. CDR3 in DNA: TGCGCCAGCAGCTGGTCCCTTGAACTAGCGGGAGGCACTCACACGGAGTACAATGAGCAGTTCTTC. This encodes CASSWSLELAGGTHTEYNEQFF.

This chain connects TRBV9 to TRBJ1-4; D unresolved. Germline lookup yields CDR1 SGDLS and CDR2 YYNGEE. The ends were cut back, 4 bases at V and 6 bases at J, with 13 bases in the middle. The CDR3 extends over 14 amino acids. The CDR3 loop reads CASSPRLLDEKLFF. The CDR3 DNA is TGTGCCAGCAGCCCCCGCCTCCTCGATGAAAAACTGTTTTTT.

The chain links TRBV9 to TRBJ2-2; D is ambiguous. Germline lookup yields CDR1 SGDLS and CDR2 YYNGEE. CDR3 length: 14 amino acids. Trimming took off 1 base at V and 6 bases at J, with 10 bases between the two ends. CDR3 coding DNA: TGTGCCAGCAGCGTAAATGCGGCGTCCGGGGAGCTGTTTTTT. Protein: CASSVNAASGELFF. Full variable domain (rest looked up from reference TRBV9 and TRBJ2-2): DSGVTQTPKHLITATGQRVTLRCSPRSGDLSVYWYQQSLDQGLQFLIQYYNGEERAKGNILERFSAQQFPDLHSELNLSSLELGDSALYFCASSVNAASGELFFGEGSRLTVL.

This chain uses TRBV19 with TRBJ2-3; a possible D gene is TRBD1 (6 bases). V gave up 5 bases and J gave up 3 bases, with 21 bases separating them. This CDR3 contains 17 residues. The germline gives CDR1 LNHDA, CDR2 SQIVND (reference sequence). CDR3 DNA: TGTGCCAGTAGTCTCCCTGAACAGGGTTTCGGAACAGATACGCAGTATTTT. Its translation is CASSLPEQGFGTDTQYF.